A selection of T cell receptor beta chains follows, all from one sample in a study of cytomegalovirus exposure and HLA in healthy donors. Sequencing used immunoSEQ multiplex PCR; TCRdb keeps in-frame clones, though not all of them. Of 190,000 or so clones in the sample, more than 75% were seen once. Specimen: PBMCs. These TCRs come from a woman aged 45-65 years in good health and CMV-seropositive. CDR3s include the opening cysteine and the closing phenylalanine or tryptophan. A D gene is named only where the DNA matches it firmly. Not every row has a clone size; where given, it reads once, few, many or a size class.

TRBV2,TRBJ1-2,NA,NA,TGTGCCAGCAGCCGCACTGAGAACTATGGCTACACCTTC,CASSRTENYGYTF
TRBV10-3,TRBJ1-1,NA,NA,TGTGCCATCACGGGGTCAGTAAACACTGAAGCTTTCTTT,CAITGSVNTEAFF
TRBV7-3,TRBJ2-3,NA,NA,TGTGCCAGCAGCTCCCGAGGGGGGGACACAGATACGCAGTATTTT,CASSSRGGDTDTQYF
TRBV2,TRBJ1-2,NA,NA,TGTGCCAGGATGTTTGGACAGACTAACTATGGCTACACCTTC,CARMFGQTNYGYTF
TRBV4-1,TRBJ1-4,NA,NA,TGCGCCAGCAGCCAAGGTACAGTCCAGAATGAAAAACTGTTTTTT,CASSQGTVQNEKLFF
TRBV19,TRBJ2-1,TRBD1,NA,TGTGCCAGTAGTCCGGACAGGGTAGAATACAATGAGCAGTTCTTC,CASSPDRVEYNEQFF
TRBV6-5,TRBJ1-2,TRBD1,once,TGTGCCAGCAGCCGGGACAGGGGAAAAGGCTACACCTTC,CASSRDRGKGYTF
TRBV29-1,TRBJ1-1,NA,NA,TGCAGCGTTGTAAAGTTCGGGAACACTGAAGCTTTCTTT,CSVVKFGNTEAFF
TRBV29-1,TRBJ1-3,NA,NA,TGCAGCGCCCGGTATCCATCTGGAAACACCATATATTTT,CSARYPSGNTIYF
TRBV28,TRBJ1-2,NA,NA,TGTGCCAGTCGAGTTTTAGTGGGGGCGTTGGTAGGCTACACCTTC,CASRVLVGALVGYTF
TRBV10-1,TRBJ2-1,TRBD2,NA,TGCGCCAGCAGTGAAGCTAGCGGGTTCCGTCAGTTCTTC,CASSEASGFRQFF
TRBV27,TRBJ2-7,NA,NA,TGTGCCAGCAGCCGACTACGAGCAGGCTCCTACGAGCAGTACTTC,CASSRLRAGSYEQYF
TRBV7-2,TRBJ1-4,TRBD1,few,TGTGCCAGCAGTCCACAGGGGGCGACCGGTGAAAAACTGTTTTTT,CASSPQGATGEKLFF
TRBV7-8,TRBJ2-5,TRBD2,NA,TGTGCCAGCAGCTTAACGGGACTAGCGGGAGGAGTAGAGACCCAGTACTTC,CASSLTGLAGGVETQYF
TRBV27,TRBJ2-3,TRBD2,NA,TGTGCCAGCAGTTTATCCCCAGTAGCGGGAGAGGTAGATACGCAGTATTTT,CASSLSPVAGEVDTQYF
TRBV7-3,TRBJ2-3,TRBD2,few,TGTGCCAGCAGCTTATCCACCGGGACTAGCTTCGATACGCAGTATTTT,CASSLSTGTSFDTQYF
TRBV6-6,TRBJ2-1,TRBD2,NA,TGTGCCAGCAGGGGGACTAGCGGGGGCCTCTCGGAGTTCTTC,CASRGTSGGLSEFF
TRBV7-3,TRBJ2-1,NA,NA,TGTGCCAGCAGCTTAGGTACAGAAAACAATGAGCAGTTCTTC,CASSLGTENNEQFF
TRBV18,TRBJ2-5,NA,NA,TGTGCCAGCCAAGGGACACTCCAAGAGACCCAGTACTTC,CASQGTLQETQYF
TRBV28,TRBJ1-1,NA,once,TGTGCCAGCCATAGTAGGGGGGGGAACACTGAAGCTTTCTTT,CASHSRGGNTEAFF
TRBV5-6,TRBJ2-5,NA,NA,TGTGCCAGCAGCTTTTCAGGGGTCCAAGAGACCCAGTACTTC,CASSFSGVQETQYF
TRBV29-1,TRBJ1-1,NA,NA,TGCAGCTCACAAAGGACACTTAGCACTGAAGCTTTCTTT,CSSQRTLSTEAFF
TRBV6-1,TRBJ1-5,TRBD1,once,TGTGCCAGCAGGACGGGACAGATCCTGGGGCCCCAGCATTTT,CASRTGQILGPQHF
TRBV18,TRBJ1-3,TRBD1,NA,TGTGCCAGCTCACCGGGACAGTTCTCTGGAAACACCATATATTTT,CASSPGQFSGNTIYF
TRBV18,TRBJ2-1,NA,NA,TGTGCCAGCTCACTGTCGACAGACAATGAGCAGTTCTTC,CASSLSTDNEQFF
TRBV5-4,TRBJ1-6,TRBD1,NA,TGTGCCAGCAGCCTAGACAGGGGTAATTCACCCCTCCACTTT,CASSLDRGNSPLHF
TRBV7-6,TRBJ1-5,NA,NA,TGTGCCAGCAGCTTAGCAGGGGTAGAGCCCCAGCATTTT,CASSLAGVEPQHF
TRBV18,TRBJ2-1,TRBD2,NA,TGTGCCAGCTCACCAATGCCAGCGGGAGATGTAATAGGTGAGCAGTTCTTC,CASSPMPAGDVIGEQFF
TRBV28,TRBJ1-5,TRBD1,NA,TGTGCCAGCACCTGGGGACAGGAATATCAGCCCCAGCATTTT,CASTWGQEYQPQHF
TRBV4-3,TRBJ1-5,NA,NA,TGCGCCAGCAGCCAAGATTCAGATCAGCCCCAGCATTTT,CASSQDSDQPQHF
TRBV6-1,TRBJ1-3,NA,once,TGTGCCGCCGGGGGGACACCCCCTGGAAACACCATATATTTT,CAAGGTPPGNTIYF
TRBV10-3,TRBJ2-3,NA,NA,TGTGCCATCAGTGTAAGGTCGGAAGCGGCAGATACGCAGTATTTT,CAISVRSEAADTQYF
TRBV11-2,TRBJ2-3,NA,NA,TGTGCCAGCAGCTTAGCGGGGGACACAGATACGCAGTATTTT,CASSLAGDTDTQYF
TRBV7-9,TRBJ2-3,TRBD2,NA,TGTGCCGGGAAGCGGGGATTCACAGATACGCAGTATTTT,CAGKRGFTDTQYF
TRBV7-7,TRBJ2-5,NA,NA,TGTGCTAGCAGCTTACAGGGACAAGAGACCCAGTACTTC,CASSLQGQETQYF
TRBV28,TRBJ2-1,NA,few,TGTGCCAGCAGGTTACAGGGAAAAGGCGAGCAGTTCTTC,CASRLQGKGEQFF
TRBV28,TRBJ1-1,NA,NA,TGTGCCAGCAGAAAAAGGGGGACGAACACTGAAGCTTTCTTT,CASRKRGTNTEAFF
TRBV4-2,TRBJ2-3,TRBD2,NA,TGTGCCAGCAGCCAACAGCGGGGGAGCACAGATACGCAGTATTTT,CASSQQRGSTDTQYF
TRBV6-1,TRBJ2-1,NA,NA,TGTGCCAGCAGTCAACAGGGAGTCGAAGAGCAGTTCTTC,CASSQQGVEEQFF
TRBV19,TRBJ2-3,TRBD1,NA,TGTGCCAGTAGTATTCCAGGACAGGGACTCACAGATACGCAGTATTTT,CASSIPGQGLTDTQYF
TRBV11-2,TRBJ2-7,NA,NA,TGTGCCAGCAGCTTAGAGTCCGAGGGGCAGTACTTC,CASSLESEGQYF